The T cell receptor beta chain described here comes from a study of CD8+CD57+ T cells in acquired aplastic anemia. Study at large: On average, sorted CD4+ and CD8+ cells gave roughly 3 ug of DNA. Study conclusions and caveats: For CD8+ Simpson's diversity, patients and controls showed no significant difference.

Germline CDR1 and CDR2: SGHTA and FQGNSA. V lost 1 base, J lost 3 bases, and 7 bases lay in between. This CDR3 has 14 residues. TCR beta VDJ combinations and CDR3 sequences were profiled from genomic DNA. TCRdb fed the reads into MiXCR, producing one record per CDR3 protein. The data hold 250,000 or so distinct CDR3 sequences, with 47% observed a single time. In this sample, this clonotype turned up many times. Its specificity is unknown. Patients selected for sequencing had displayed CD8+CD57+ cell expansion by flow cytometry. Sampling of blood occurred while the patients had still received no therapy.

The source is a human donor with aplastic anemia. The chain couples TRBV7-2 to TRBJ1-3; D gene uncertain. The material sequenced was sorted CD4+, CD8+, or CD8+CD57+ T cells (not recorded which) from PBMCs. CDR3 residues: CASSLGGLGNTIYF. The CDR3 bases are TGTGCCAGCAGCTTAGGGGGTCTTGGAAACACCATATATTTT.